What follows is one T cell receptor beta chain and its context. CD8+ and CD4+ blood T cells underwent TCR beta sequencing. Relapsing-remitting disease, either stable or active, was present in the multiple sclerosis controls, who were treatment-naive patients. Isolation of CD8+ and CD4+ T cells was performed negatively, whereas enrichment of TEMRA cells was done by FACS. A quantity of about 0.5 to 1 ug RNA underwent reverse transcription using random hexamers. It was immunoSEQ multiplex PCR that amplified TCR beta CDR3 across 54 Vbeta and 13 Jbeta. TCRdb called the immunoSEQ multiplex PCR reads again in MiXCR, with one record for every CDR3 protein. The sample records 330,000 or so distinct CDR3 sequences, over 75% being singletons. The data stem from a study of CD8 T cells in Susac syndrome. Trimming removed 1 base from V and 10 bases from J, with 5 bases in between. The germline CDR1 and CDR2 sequences are SGHDN and FVKESK. The CDR3 length is 11 residues.

V is TRBV14 and J is TRBJ2-1; no definite D call. The receptor's source is a human donor with multiple sclerosis. What was sequenced was CD8+ T cells from PBMCs. The DNA of the CDR3 is TGTGCCAGCAGCCAAGCACTAGAGCAGTTCTTC. As protein: CASSQALEQFF.